The 2 T cell receptor beta chains in this list originate from one sample, sequenced in a study of T cell responses to AZD1222 COVID-19 vaccine. Sequencing was performed with immunoSEQ multiplex PCR; in TCRdb, only in-frame clones are kept and a portion is missing. This sample has under 150,000 clones, with roughly 90% found just once. This specimen was peripheral blood, taken 28 days after the second AZD1222 dose. These receptor sequences come from an adult who received the AZD1222 COVID-19 vaccine.

This clone has just a few counts. The CDR3: CASSLGVASRSPLHF. The CDR3 bases are TGTGCCAGCAGCCTGGGCGTGGCCTCGCGCTCACCCCTCCACTTT. V usage is TRBV7-2 and J usage is TRBJ1-6; D not certain. Germline assignment: CDR1 SGHTA and CDR2 FQGNSA. The CDR3 is made up of 15 amino acids. V shed 5 bases and J shed 10 bases, with 18 bases lying between them.

This clone is a singleton in its sample. This chain connects TRBV7-9 to TRBJ1-1; D remains unclear. Trimming took off 6 bases at V and 2 bases at J, with 7 bases between the two ends. This CDR3 is built from 12 residues. Per the germline V gene, CDR1 is SEHNR and CDR2 is FQNEAQ (reference sequence). The DNA of the CDR3 is TGTGCCAGCAGTCGTGGAAACACTGAAGCTTTCTTT. Amino acids: CASSRGNTEAFF.